The 25 T cell receptor beta chains below come from one sample, sequenced in a study of OX40 agonist ivuxolimab in advanced cancers. This table comes from immunoSEQ multiplex PCR, and its TCRdb copy is limited to in-frame clones, with some not included. This sample has fewer than 65,000 clones, with roughly nine tenths found just once. Material: CD4+ or CD8+ T cells sorted from blood, obtained in a trial of the OX40 agonist ivuxolimab. Source of these receptors: an adult with an advanced solid tumor such as melanoma, head and neck, liver or kidney cancer.

DNA for the CDR3: TGTGCCAGCAGCTTAGCATTGGACATCCGATCCTACGAGCAGTACTTC. This encodes CASSLALDIRSYEQYF. The rearrangement uses TRBV7-8 and TRBJ2-7; the D gene is possibly TRBD1 (5 bases). Germline loops: CDR1 SGHVS, CDR2 FQNEAQ. Trimming took off 0 bases at V and 1 base at J, with 13 bases between the two ends. This CDR3 comprises 16 residues. Full variable domain (outside the CDR3, taken from reference TRBV7-8 and TRBJ2-7): GAGVSQSPRYKVAKRGQDVALRCDPISGHVSLFWYQQALGQGPEFLTYFQNEAQLDKSGLPSDRFFAERPEGSVSTLKIQRTQQEDSAVYLCASSLALDIRSYEQYFGPGTRLTVT.

The V gene is TRBV28, the J gene TRBJ2-5; 7 positions agree with TRBD1. This CDR3 has 16 amino acids. Germline V gene sequence: CDR1 MDHEN, CDR2 SYDVKM. J lost 2 bases, V lost 6 bases, and 12 bases had no gene match. The CDR3 here is CASRGYRGDTQETQYF. As DNA, the CDR3 is TGTGCCAGCAGGGGCTACAGGGGCGATACACAAGAGACCCAGTACTTC.

V and J are TRBV7-8 and TRBJ1-5, with TRBD1 matching over 7 bases. V dropped 9 bases and J dropped 4; count of bases not matched to a gene: 9. Germline CDR1 and CDR2: SGHVS and FQNEAQ. The CDR3 is 14 amino acids. The DNA for the CDR3 is TGTGCCAGTGATATAGGGACAGAGAATCAGCCCCAGCATTTT. This translates into CASDIGTENQPQHF. The full variable domain, its missing parts supplied by reference TRBV7-8 and TRBJ1-5, is GAGVSQSPRYKVAKRGQDVALRCDPISGHVSLFWYQQALGQGPEFLTYFQNEAQLDKSGLPSDRFFAERPEGSVSTLKIQRTQQEDSAVYLCASDIGTENQPQHFGDGTRLSIL.

This clone was detected only once. This chain links TRBV9 with TRBJ2-1, with 7 bases fitting TRBD2. From germline, CDR1 is SGDLS and CDR2 YYNGEE. The ends lost 4 bases at V and 0 bases at J; junction bases unmatched: 7. There are 16 residues in the CDR3. In nucleotides, the CDR3 is TGTGCCAGCAGCACCCGAGCGGGGAGCTCCTACAATGAGCAGTTCTTC. Protein: CASSTRAGSSYNEQFF.

The gene calls are TRBV29-1 and TRBJ2-7, with TRBD1 matching 12 bases. CDR3 length: 12 residues. The germline V gene has CDR1 SQVTM and CDR2 ANQGSEA. V shed 6 bases, J shed 7 bases, and the junction held 4 bases outside the gene matches. The CDR3 is CSVGTGGMEQYF. The CDR3 nucleotides are TGCAGCGTGGGGACAGGGGGCATGGAGCAGTACTTC.

V usage is TRBV4-2 and J usage is TRBJ2-2; the match to TRBD1 covers 8 bases. The V and J ends lost 0 bases and 7 bases, in that order; junction bases with no gene match: 7. Germline V gene sequence: CDR1 LGHNA, CDR2 YNFKEQ. This CDR3 comprises 16 residues. DNA of the CDR3: TGTGCCAGCAGCCAAGATTGGGCAGGGGGCATCGGGGAGCTGTTTTTT. Translating it yields CASSQDWAGGIGELFF.

This sequence joins TRBV7-9 and TRBJ2-3; D is perhaps TRBD2 (6 bases). Germline V lookup: CDR1 SEHNR, CDR2 FQNEAQ (reference sequence). The CDR3 loop spans 16 amino acids. V lost 1 base to trimming and J lost 3 bases, with 14 bases between them. The CDR3 sequence is CASSLDPGDVTDTQYF. CDR3 DNA: TGTGCCAGCAGCTTAGATCCGGGAGACGTGACAGATACGCAGTATTTT.

The V call is TRBV5-1, the J call TRBJ1-1; 9 positions agree with TRBD1. The CDR3 runs to 13 residues. Trimming at V came to 3 bases and at J to 7 bases, leaving 4 bases not matched to a gene. CDR1 SGHRS and CDR2 YFSETQ come from the germline V gene. CDR3 region: CASSWGTGFEAFF. CDR3 sequence (DNA): TGCGCCAGCAGCTGGGGGACAGGGTTTGAAGCTTTCTTT.

The chain combines TRBV28 with TRBJ2-7; perhaps TRBD1 as D (6 bases). The CDR3 length is 14 residues. Germline lookup yields CDR1 MDHEN and CDR2 SYDVKM. The germline V and J ends were trimmed by 5 bases and 2 bases, with 13 bases remaining between them. CDR3 in DNA: TGTGCCAGCAGTACCAGGGGTTGGACCTACGAGCAGTACTTC. Translation gives CASSTRGWTYEQYF.

V gene TRBV11-2 combines with J gene TRBJ2-6; D gene unclear. The germline V gene has CDR1 SGHAT and CDR2 FQNNGV. V was cut by 6 bases and J by 0 bases, with 18 bases left in between. CDR3 length: 18 amino acids. As DNA, the CDR3 is TGTGCCAGCAGTTTATTAGGTATCTACTCCTCTGGGGCCAACGTCCTGACTTTC. Translating gives CASSLLGIYSSGANVLTF. Together with reference TRBV11-2 and TRBJ2-6, the CDR3 gives the full variable domain: EAGVAQSPRYKIIEKRQSVAFWCNPISGHATLYWYQQILGQGPKLLIQFQNNGVVDDSQLPKDRFSAERLKGVDSTLKIQPAKLEDSAVYLCASSLLGIYSSGANVLTFGAGSRLTVL.

The chain combines TRBV7-8 with TRBJ2-5; TRBD2 matches at 8 bases. Trimming removed 5 bases from V and 2 bases from J; junction bases left unmatched: 19. The CDR3 length is 19 residues. The germline V gene encodes CDR1 SGHVS and CDR2 FQNEAQ. The CDR3 sequence is CASSTRITAGGSGQETQYF. Written as DNA, the CDR3 is TGTGCCAGCAGCACACGTATTACCGCGGGGGGAAGTGGGCAAGAGACCCAGTACTTC.

The chain has TRBV6-5 and TRBJ1-3, with D possibly being TRBD1 (5 bases). Trimming removed 3 bases at V and 0 bases at J, with 9 bases between. The germline gives CDR1 MNHEY, CDR2 SVGAGI. The length of the CDR3 is 15 residues. DNA of the CDR3: TGTGCCAGCAGTTATACAGGCCTCTCTGGAAACACCATATATTTT. Translating it yields CASSYTGLSGNTIYF.

V is TRBV30 and J is TRBJ2-2; either TRBD1 or TRBD2 may fit D (5 bases each). The V gene's germline CDR1 is GTSNPN and CDR2 SVGIG (reference sequence). The length of the CDR3 is 16 residues. Trimming stripped 0 bases from V and 2 bases from J, with 13 bases between. CDR3 DNA sequence: TGTGCCTGGAGTGTAGACCGGGACGGAAACACCGGGGAGCTGTTTTTT. It specifies CAWSVDRDGNTGELFF.

V gene TRBV6-1 combines with J gene TRBJ2-7; 11 bases are shared with TRBD1. The CDR3 runs to 16 residues. Trimming at V came to 2 bases and at J to 2 bases, leaving 5 bases not matched to a gene. Germline CDR1 MNHNS, CDR2 SASEGT. The CDR3 here is CASSERGDRGTYEQYV. CDR3 sequence (DNA): TGTGCCAGCAGTGAAAGGGGGGACAGGGGGACCTACGAGCAGTACGTC.

This clone was found once. The genes are TRBV19 and TRBJ1-6; D might be TRBD1 (5 bases). Trimming took 4 bases from V and 7 from J, leaving 8 bases between them. Germline lookup yields CDR1 LNHDA and CDR2 SQIVND (reference sequence). The CDR3 has 13 amino acids. CDR3 sequence reads: CASSNRQNSPLHF. CDR3 nucleotides: TGTGCCAGTAGTAACCGACAGAATTCACCCCTCCACTTT.

This clone has a handful of counts. This chain links TRBV27 with TRBJ2-1; D not certain. The germline V gene encodes CDR1 MNHEY and CDR2 SMNVEV (reference sequence). The CDR3 spans 16 residues. V lost 7 bases to trimming and J lost 1 base, with 17 bases between them. CDR3 region: CASMVGLGKSYNEQFF. The CDR3 region has the DNA TGTGCCAGCATGGTTGGTTTAGGGAAATCCTACAATGAGCAGTTCTTC.

V usage is TRBV4-2 and J usage is TRBJ1-2; TRBD1 might be the D (6 bases). The CDR3 has 16 residues. Trimming took off 4 bases at V and 3 bases at J, with 18 bases between the two ends. The V gene's germline CDR1 is LGHNA and CDR2 YNFKEQ. The CDR3 DNA is TGTGCCAGCAGCCCCGGACAGCACATAGGGGACTATGGCTACACCTTC. Translation gives CASSPGQHIGDYGYTF.

The V and J genes are TRBV6-5 and TRBJ2-1; a possible D gene is TRBD2 (5 bases). The CDR3 has 14 amino acids. Looked up from germline, CDR1 is MNHEY and CDR2 is SVGAGI. V lost 0 bases, J lost 9 bases, and 12 bases lay in between. CDR3 residues: CASSYSEVDGEQFF. DNA for the CDR3: TGTGCCAGCAGTTACTCGGAGGTGGATGGTGAGCAGTTCTTC.

For the CDR3, the DNA is TGTGCCAGCAGCCCCCCCTTAGGGCCTCCTACGCAGTATTTT. It translates to CASSPPLGPPTQYF. The chain joins TRBV9 to TRBJ2-3, with D hard to call. This CDR3 region has 14 residues. Germline lookup yields CDR1 SGDLS and CDR2 YYNGEE. The V end lost 4 bases, the J end lost 8 bases, and 17 bases lay between the germline ends.

This sequence joins TRBV28 and TRBJ1-2; 7 bases map to TRBD1. The germline V gene has CDR1 MDHEN and CDR2 SYDVKM. J gave up 2 bases and V 5 bases, and 14 bases lay outside the gene matches. The CDR3 spans 17 residues. CDR3 nucleotides: TGTGCCAGCAGTACTCGCAACCCCCGACAGGGAAACTATGGCTACACCTTC. Translating gives CASSTRNPRQGNYGYTF.

The chain carries TRBV28 and TRBJ1-2; TRBD1 matches 9 bases. In germline, CDR1 is MDHEN, CDR2 SYDVKM. The trim removed 6 bases at V and 4 bases at J, leaving 15 bases unmatched. The length of the CDR3 is 17 residues. CDR3 DNA sequence: TGTGCCAGCAGCCACCACGCCTGGACAGGGGAGTTCTATGGCTACACCTTC. As protein: CASSHHAWTGEFYGYTF.

The chain is built from TRBV13 and TRBJ2-7; 10 bases are shared with TRBD1. The V gene's germline CDR1 is PRHDT and CDR2 FYEKMQ (reference sequence). This CDR3 region has 15 residues. V lost 3 bases to trimming and J lost 3 bases; unmatched junction nucleotides: 5. CDR3 sequence reads: CASSFGTGVVYEQYF. DNA for the CDR3: TGTGCCAGCAGCTTTGGGACAGGGGTCGTCTACGAGCAGTACTTC.

The chain joins TRBV14 to TRBJ2-4; TRBD2 aligns across 8 bases. CDR3 length equals 12 residues. CDR1 and CDR2 from the germline V gene are SGHDN and FVKESK. V lost 2 bases and J lost 14; bases outside the gene matches: 5. The chain's CDR3 is CASSQFSGLEYF. DNA of the CDR3: TGTGCCAGCAGCCAATTTTCGGGACTAGAGTACTTC.

V gene TRBV19 combines with J gene TRBJ1-3; D gene uncertain. The length of the CDR3 is 11 residues. Germline V gene sequence: CDR1 LNHDA, CDR2 SQIVND (reference sequence). Trimming cost V 5 bases and J 1 base, with 0 bases left between them. The CDR3 region is CASSSGNTIYF. CDR3 nucleotides: TGTGCCAGTAGTTCTGGAAACACCATATATTTT.

The chain is built from TRBV20-1 and TRBJ1-6; TRBD1 matches 7 bases. The CDR3 has 11 residues. Germline values: CDR1 DFQATT, CDR2 SNEGSKA (reference sequence). V shed 5 bases and J 10 bases; nucleotides not matched to a gene: 2. The CDR3 region has the DNA TGCAGTGCTCGACAGGGCTCACCCCTCCACTTT. Protein sequence: CSARQGSPLHF.